Following are 14 T cell receptor beta chains from one sample sequenced in a study of cytomegalovirus exposure and HLA in healthy donors. A multiplex PCR was run with 60 Vbeta primers and 13 Jbeta primers. Repertoires were generated with immunoSEQ multiplex PCR, while TCRdb's copy carries only in-frame clones and drops some. Among approximately 180,000 clones listed, approximately 81% were seen once. Sequenced material: PBMCs. These receptors all stem from a woman aged 30 to 39 in good health and CMV-seronegative.

The V and J genes are TRBV5-1 and TRBJ2-5; 7 bases map to TRBD1. Losses at the gene ends were 6 bases for V and 1 base for J; bases not matched to a gene: 6. The CDR3 has 14 amino acids. Germline lookup yields CDR1 SGHRS and CDR2 YFSETQ. The CDR3 region is CASTRQGFQETQYF. CDR3 bases: TGCGCCAGCACGCGACAGGGATTCCAAGAGACCCAGTACTTC. The full variable domain, completed using reference TRBV5-1 and TRBJ2-5, is KAGVTQTPRYLIKTRGQQVTLSCSPISGHRSVSWYQQTPGQGLQFLFEYFSETQRNKGNFPGRFSGRQFSNSRSEMNVSTLELGDSALYLCASTRQGFQETQYFGPGTRLLVL.

This clone was seen only once. This rearrangement joins TRBV7-2 to TRBJ2-7; 7 bases align to TRBD2. The length of the CDR3 is 15 residues. J gave up 0 bases and V 5 bases, and 7 bases lay outside the gene matches. The germline V gene has CDR1 SGHTA and CDR2 FQGNSA. CDR3 amino acids: CASSPERGISYEQYF. CDR3 coding DNA: TGTGCCAGCAGCCCTGAGCGGGGTATCTCCTACGAGCAGTACTTC.

The chain employs TRBV6-4 and TRBJ1-2; 10 nucleotides match TRBD1. There are 18 residues in the CDR3. Germline trimming cut 0 bases from V and 7 bases from J; bases unmatched to any gene: 14. Germline V lookup: CDR1 MRHNA, CDR2 SNTAGT. Written as DNA, the CDR3 is TGTGCCAGCAGTGACTCCCCTCGGGGATCCGGGACAGGGGCTGGCTACACCTTC. It encodes CASSDSPRGSGTGAGYTF.

This clone was recorded a few times. This rearrangement joins TRBV5-1 to TRBJ2-7, with a possible D match to TRBD1 (5 bases). V was trimmed by 0 bases and J by 4 bases, leaving 5 bases between them. Germline CDR1 SGHRS, CDR2 YFSETQ. This CDR3 has 12 residues. The CDR3 sequence is CASSLEGYEQYF. CDR3 nucleotides: TGCGCCAGCAGCTTGGAGGGGTACGAGCAGTACTTC.

This clone was seen a single time. This chain uses TRBV7-6 with TRBJ2-7; TRBD2 matches 8 bases. This CDR3 has 16 amino acids. Germline lookup yields CDR1 SGHVS and CDR2 FNYEAQ. The ends lost 1 base at V and 3 bases at J; junction bases unmatched: 8. CDR3 nucleotides: TGTGCCAGCAGCTTAGAGGTAGCGGGAACATTCTACGAGCAGTACTTC. As protein: CASSLEVAGTFYEQYF.

The rearrangement links TRBV7-3 to TRBJ2-1, with D perhaps TRBD1 (5 bases). Germline-derived CDR1 and CDR2 are SGHTA and FQGTGA. V was trimmed by 2 bases and J by 3 bases, leaving 11 bases between them. This CDR3 comprises 15 residues. CDR3 sequence: CASSLLLTDYNEQFF. DNA of the CDR3: TGTGCCAGCAGCTTATTATTGACAGACTACAATGAGCAGTTCTTC.

The sample holds a few counts of this clone. The chain uses TRBV2 and TRBJ2-7, with 14 bases that match TRBD2. The germline V gene encodes CDR1 SNHLY and CDR2 FYNNEI. This CDR3 comprises 13 residues. The trim removed 9 bases at V and 3 bases at J, leaving 1 base unmatched. CDR3 residues: CASGLAGGYEQYF. CDR3 bases: TGTGCCAGTGGACTAGCGGGAGGCTACGAGCAGTACTTC. The whole variable domain, remainder taken from reference TRBV2 and TRBJ2-7, is EPEVTQTPSHQVTQMGQEVILRCVPISNHLYFYWYRQILGQKVEFLVSFYNNEISEKSEIFDDQFSVERPDGSNFTLKIRSTKLEDSAMYFCASGLAGGYEQYFGPGTRLTVT.

This chain joins TRBV7-6 and TRBJ1-4; TRBD1 matches 7 bases. V was pared by 6 bases and J by 6 bases, with 10 bases of the junction left unmatched. The CDR3 is made up of 15 amino acids. CDR1 is SGHVS and CDR2 is FNYEAQ in the germline V gene. The CDR3 here is CASSQTGTEDEKLFF. CDR3 in DNA: TGTGCCAGCAGTCAAACCGGGACAGAGGATGAAAAACTGTTTTTT. The full variable domain, its missing parts supplied by reference TRBV7-6 and TRBJ1-4, is GAGVSQSPRYKVTKRGQDVALRCDPISGHVSLYWYRQALGQGPEFLTYFNYEAQQDKSGLPNDRFSAERPEGSISTLTIQRTEQRDSAMYRCASSQTGTEDEKLFFGSGTQLSVL.

The V call is TRBV29-1, the J call TRBJ2-3, with a possible D match to TRBD2 (6 bases). The length of the CDR3 is 14 residues. Trimming cost V 3 bases and J 5 bases, with 15 bases left between them. Germline V CDR1 and CDR2: SQVTM, ANQGSEA. CDR3 nucleotide sequence: TGCAGCGTTGATGGGGGGAAGAGTGTAGATACGCAGTATTTT. Residues: CSVDGGKSVDTQYF.

The rearrangement links TRBV7-2 to TRBJ2-2; TRBD1 matches 10 bases. The CDR3 is 18 amino acids. Germline CDR1 is SGHTA and CDR2 is FQGNSA. V gave up 5 bases and J gave up 5 bases; unmatched junction bases: 14. DNA of the CDR3: TGTGCCAGCAGCAAAAATAGCCCCGGACAGGGGGGTACCGGGGAGCTGTTTTTT. Protein product: CASSKNSPGQGGTGELFF.

A note on this clone: The junction shows a germline mismatch at one end, possibly a read error. The chain uses TRBV9 and TRBJ2-4; tentative D call: TRBD1 (6 bases). This CDR3 is built from 13 residues. CDR1 and CDR2 (germline): SGDLS, YYNGEE. The CDR3 spells CASGGPGGNSQYF. For the CDR3, the DNA is TGTGCCAGCGGGGGCCCCGGAGGAAACAGTCAGTACTTC.

This clone has only a few counts. Compared with germline, one end of the junction differs, possibly owing to a read error. Additional DNA sequences in this sample encode the identical CDR3. The rearrangement links TRBV5-4 to TRBJ2-6; TRBD1 is a possible D gene (5 bases). The length of the CDR3 is 15 residues. Germline assignment: CDR1 SGHNT and CDR2 YYREEE (reference sequence). The CDR3 DNA is TGTGCCAGCAGCTTAGACAGCTCTGGGGCCAACGGCCTGACTTTC. Protein sequence: CASSLDSSGANGLTF.

The V gene is TRBV4-3, the J gene TRBJ2-7; D is possibly TRBD2 (6 bases). The germline CDR1 and CDR2 sequences are LGHNA and YSLEER. V dropped 0 bases and J dropped 6 bases, with 9 bases sitting between them. CDR3 size: 13 residues. The DNA of the CDR3 is TGCGCCAGCAGCCAAGAGGAGGGTGGCGAGCAGTACTTC. Amino acids: CASSQEEGGEQYF.

Here the CDR3 reads CASSPRQAPVEQYF. CDR3 DNA: TGTGCCAGCAGCCCCCGACAGGCCCCTGTGGAGCAGTACTTC. The chain is built from TRBV5-8 and TRBJ2-7; D might be TRBD1 (6 bases). Germline assignment: CDR1 SGHTS and CDR2 YDEGEE. This CDR3 has 14 amino acids. With 4 bases removed from V and 7 bases from J, the gap between germline ends came to 18 bases. The variable domain in full, with the rest retrieved from reference TRBV5-8 and TRBJ2-7, is EAGVTQSPTHLIKTRGQQATLRCSPISGHTSVYWYQQALGLGLQFLLWYDEGEERNRGNFPPRFSGRQFPNYSSELNVNALELEDSALYLCASSPRQAPVEQYFGPGTRLTVT.